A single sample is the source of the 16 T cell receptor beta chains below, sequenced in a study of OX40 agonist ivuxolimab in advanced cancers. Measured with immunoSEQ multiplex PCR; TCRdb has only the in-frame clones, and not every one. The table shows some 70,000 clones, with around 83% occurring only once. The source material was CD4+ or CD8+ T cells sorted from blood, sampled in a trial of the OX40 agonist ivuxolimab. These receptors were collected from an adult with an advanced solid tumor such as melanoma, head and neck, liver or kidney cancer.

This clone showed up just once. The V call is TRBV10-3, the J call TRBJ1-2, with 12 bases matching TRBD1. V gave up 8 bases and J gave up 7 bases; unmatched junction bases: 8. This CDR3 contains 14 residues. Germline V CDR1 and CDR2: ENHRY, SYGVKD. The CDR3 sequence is CAIASGTGGVGYTF. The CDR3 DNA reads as TGTGCCATCGCTTCCGGGACAGGGGGCGTTGGCTACACCTTC.

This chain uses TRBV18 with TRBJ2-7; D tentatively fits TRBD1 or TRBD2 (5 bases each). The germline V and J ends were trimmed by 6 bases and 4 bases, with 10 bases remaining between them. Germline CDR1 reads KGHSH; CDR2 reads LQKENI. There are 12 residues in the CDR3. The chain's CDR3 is CASSNGAYEQYF. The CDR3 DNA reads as TGTGCCAGCTCGAACGGGGCTTACGAGCAGTACTTC.

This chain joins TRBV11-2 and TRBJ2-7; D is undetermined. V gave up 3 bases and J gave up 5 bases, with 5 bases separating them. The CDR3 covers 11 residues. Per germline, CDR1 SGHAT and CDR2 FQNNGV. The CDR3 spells CASSLKNEQYF. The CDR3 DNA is TGTGCCAGCAGCTTGAAGAACGAGCAGTACTTC.

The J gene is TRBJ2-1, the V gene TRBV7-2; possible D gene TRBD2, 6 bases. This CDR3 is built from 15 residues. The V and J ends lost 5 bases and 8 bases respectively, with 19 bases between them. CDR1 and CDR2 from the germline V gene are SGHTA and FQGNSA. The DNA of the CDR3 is TGTGCCAGCAGCCGGACTAACGGGCATTCCGATGAGCAGTTCTTC. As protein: CASSRTNGHSDEQFF.

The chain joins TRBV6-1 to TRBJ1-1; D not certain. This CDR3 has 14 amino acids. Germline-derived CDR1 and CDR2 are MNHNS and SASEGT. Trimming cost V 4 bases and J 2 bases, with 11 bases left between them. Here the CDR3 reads CASSARQSNTEAFF. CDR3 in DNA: TGTGCCAGCAGTGCCAGGCAGAGTAACACTGAAGCTTTCTTT.

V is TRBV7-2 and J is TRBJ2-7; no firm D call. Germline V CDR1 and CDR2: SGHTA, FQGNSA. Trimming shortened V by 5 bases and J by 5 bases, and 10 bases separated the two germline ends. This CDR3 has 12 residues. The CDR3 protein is CASSLSGHEQYF. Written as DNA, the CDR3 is TGTGCCAGCAGCCTAAGTGGCCACGAGCAGTACTTC.

The CDR3 reads CASSSYGSSYNEQFF. Here the CDR3 DNA reads TGTGCCAGCAGCTCTTACGGGAGCTCCTACAATGAGCAGTTCTTC. The chain carries TRBV5-8 and TRBJ2-1, with D perhaps TRBD2 (6 bases). Germline CDR1 is SGHTS and CDR2 is YDEGEE. This CDR3 comprises 15 residues. V was shortened by 3 bases and J by 0 bases, with 10 bases between the two germline ends.

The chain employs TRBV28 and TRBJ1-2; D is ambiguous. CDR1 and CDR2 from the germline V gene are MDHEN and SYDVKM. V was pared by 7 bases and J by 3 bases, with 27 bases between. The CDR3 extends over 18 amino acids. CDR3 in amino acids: CASTPLAGRKGSHYGYTF. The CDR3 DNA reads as TGTGCCAGCACTCCATTGGCGGGCAGAAAGGGTAGCCACTATGGCTACACCTTC.

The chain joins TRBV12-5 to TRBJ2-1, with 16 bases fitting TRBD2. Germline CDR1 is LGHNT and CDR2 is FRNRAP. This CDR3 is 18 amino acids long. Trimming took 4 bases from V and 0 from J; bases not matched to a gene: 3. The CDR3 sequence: CASGSGTSGRGSYNEQFF. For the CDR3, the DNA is TGTGCTAGTGGTTCCGGGACTAGCGGGAGGGGCTCCTACAATGAGCAGTTCTTC.

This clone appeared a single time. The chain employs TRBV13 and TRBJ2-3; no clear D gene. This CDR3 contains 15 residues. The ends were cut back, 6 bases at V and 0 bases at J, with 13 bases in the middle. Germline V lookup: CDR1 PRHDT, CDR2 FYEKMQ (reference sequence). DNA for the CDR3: TGTGCCAGCAGGGCGGCGGACGCTAGCACAGATACGCAGTATTTT. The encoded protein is CASRAADASTDTQYF.

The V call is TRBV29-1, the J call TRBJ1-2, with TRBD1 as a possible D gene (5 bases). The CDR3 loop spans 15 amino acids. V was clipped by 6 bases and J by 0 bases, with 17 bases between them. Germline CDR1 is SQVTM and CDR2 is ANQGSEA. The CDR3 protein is CSVQGAQSANYGYTF. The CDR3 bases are TGCAGCGTCCAAGGGGCTCAGTCAGCTAACTATGGCTACACCTTC.

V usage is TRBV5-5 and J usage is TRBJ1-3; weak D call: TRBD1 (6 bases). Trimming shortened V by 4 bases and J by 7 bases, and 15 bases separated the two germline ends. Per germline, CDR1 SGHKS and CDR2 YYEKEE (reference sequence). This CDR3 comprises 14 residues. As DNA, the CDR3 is TGTGCCAGCAGCGGGAACAGGGCGGGGAACACCATATATTTT. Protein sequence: CASSGNRAGNTIYF.

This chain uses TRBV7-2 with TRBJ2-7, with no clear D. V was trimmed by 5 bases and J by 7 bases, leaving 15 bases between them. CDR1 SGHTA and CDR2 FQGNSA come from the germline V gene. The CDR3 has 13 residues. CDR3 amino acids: CASSLAREREQYF. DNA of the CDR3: TGTGCCAGCAGCCTCGCCCGAGAGAGAGAGCAGTACTTC.

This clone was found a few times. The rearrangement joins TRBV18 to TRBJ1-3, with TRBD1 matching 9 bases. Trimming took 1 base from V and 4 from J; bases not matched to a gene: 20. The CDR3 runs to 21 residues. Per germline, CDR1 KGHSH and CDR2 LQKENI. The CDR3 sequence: CASSPQGIRGTGMGRGNTIYF. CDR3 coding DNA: TGTGCCAGCTCACCACAGGGTATAAGGGGGACAGGGATGGGGAGAGGAAACACCATATATTTT. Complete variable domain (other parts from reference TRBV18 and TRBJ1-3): NAGVMQNPRHLVRRRGQEARLRCSPMKGHSHVYWYRQLPEEGLKFMVYLQKENIIDESGMPKERFSAEFPKEGPSILRIQQVVRGDSAAYFCASSPQGIRGTGMGRGNTIYFGEGSWLTVV.

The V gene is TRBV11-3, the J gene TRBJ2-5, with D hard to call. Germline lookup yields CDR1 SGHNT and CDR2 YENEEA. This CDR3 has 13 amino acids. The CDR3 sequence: CASLAGTVGTQYF. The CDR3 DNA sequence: TGTGCAAGCTTAGCAGGCACCGTGGGGACCCAGTACTTC.

The CDR3 region has the DNA TGTGCCAGCAGCTGGGGGGCTAGCGGGAACAAAGAGACCCAGTACTTC. Its translation: CASSWGASGNKETQYF. V is TRBV7-9 and J is TRBJ2-5, with 9 bases that match TRBD2. Per germline, CDR1 SEHNR and CDR2 FQNEAQ (reference sequence). This CDR3 comprises 16 residues. The trim removed 4 bases at V and 3 bases at J, leaving 9 bases unmatched.